This T cell receptor beta chain was identified during a study of blood T cell repertoires in COVID-19. Study as a whole: Italy, Spain and the United States were the sources of the convalescent and acute COVID-19 samples.

As handled by the study authors: Nucleated cell counts were estimated from reference gene primer amplification. Only in-frame clones appear in the TCRdb table, and some are missing; sequencing was by immunoSEQ multiplex PCR. Clone size and V and J calls were adopted from that table, with D and trimming inferred from the DNA. The data hold fewer than 250,000 clones, with roughly 90% observed a single time. Germline V gives CDR1 SGHTA, CDR2 FQGNSA. V lost 5 bases and J lost 0, with 17 bases in between. The CDR3 totals 16 residues. Material: PBMCs or T cells enriched from blood (not recorded which). The chain uses TRBV7-2 and TRBJ2-7; D possibly corresponds to TRBD1 (6 bases). The TCR was taken from a man aged 30-40 years who had been exposed to COVID-19. The CDR3 region has the DNA TGTGCCAGCAGCGGCCTGGGGGTACAGGGCTCCTACGAGCAGTACTTC. This sequence encodes CASSGLGVQGSYEQYF.